This TCR beta chain came from a study of blood T cell repertoires in COVID-19. Turning to the study itself: The origin of the acute and convalescent COVID-19 samples was the United States, Italy and Spain.

With V trimmed by 6 bases and J by 6 bases, 1 base remained unmatched. Germline lookup yields CDR1 SGHTA and CDR2 FQGTGA. This CDR3 contains 13 residues. Measured with immunoSEQ multiplex PCR; TCRdb has only the in-frame clones, and not every one. Among around 290,000 clones, 70% to 90% were seen once, and the ten largest hold just under 1%. The sequence was obtained from a woman aged 25-40 years who had recovered from COVID-19. The sample was PBMCs or T cells enriched from blood (not recorded which). The V call is TRBV7-3, the J call TRBJ2-2; 10 positions agree with TRBD2. This chain's CDR3 is CASSLAGAGELFF. The CDR3 DNA sequence: TGTGCCAGCAGTCTAGCGGGAGCCGGGGAGCTGTTTTTT. Looking up the rest from reference TRBV7-3 and TRBJ2-2 gives the full variable domain: GAGVSQTPSNKVTEKGKYVELRCDPISGHTALYWYRQSLGQGPEFLIYFQGTGAADDSGLPNDRFFAVRPEGSVSTLKIQRTERGDSAVYLCASSLAGAGELFFGEGSRLTVL.